This is a list of T cell receptor beta chains from one sample in a study of T cell repertoires in cytomegalovirus infection. TCRdb re-called the reads with MiXCR, one entry per CDR3 protein. The sample lists more than 400,000 distinct CDR3 sequences, around 27% occurring once. Sequenced: PBMCs. The receptors were sampled from a human donor in good health (CMV status not recorded). Some clones in this sample may be carry-over from other donors' samples. The CDR3 runs from the conserved cysteine through the conserved F or W. D genes are given only for firm matches. Clone size is not always given. Where it is, it says once, few, many or a class for expanded clones.

v_gene: TRBV12-3/TRBV12-4
abundance: many
j_gene: TRBJ1-6
d_gene: .
CDR3nt: TGTGCCAGCACCCCCGGGGAGGATTCACCCCTCCACTTT
CDR3aa: CASTPGEDSPLHF

v_gene: TRBV12-3/TRBV12-4
abundance: .
j_gene: TRBJ2-2
d_gene: .
CDR3nt: TGTGCCAGCAACCCATCCCCCGGGGAGCTGTTTTTT
CDR3aa: CASNPSPGELFF

v_gene: TRBV28
abundance: few
j_gene: TRBJ2-7
d_gene: TRBD2
CDR3nt: TGTGCCAGTTACCCCGGGACTAGCGGGAGAAGATGGTACTTC
CDR3aa: CASYPGTSGRRWYF

v_gene: TRBV12-3/TRBV12-4
abundance: .
j_gene: TRBJ2-7
d_gene: .
CDR3nt: TGTGCCAGCAGTTTAAGGGCCAGATCACAGCCGGGCTACGAGCAGTACTTC
CDR3aa: CASSLRARSQPGYEQYF

v_gene: TRBV7-6
abundance: many
j_gene: TRBJ2-1
d_gene: TRBD2
CDR3nt: TGTGCCAGCAGCTACGACTCGTCTAGCGGGAGGCGGAATGAGCAGTTCTTC
CDR3aa: CASSYDSSSGRRNEQFF

v_gene: TRBV5-1
abundance: .
j_gene: TRBJ2-1
d_gene: TRBD2
CDR3nt: TGCGCCAGCAGACAAACAGCGGGAGGGCCCAGCTATGAGCAGTTCTTC
CDR3aa: CASRQTAGGPSYEQFF

v_gene: TRBV30
abundance: .
j_gene: TRBJ1-1
d_gene: .
CDR3nt: TGTGCCTGGAGTGGGGGACCTGAAGCTTTCTTT
CDR3aa: CAWSGGPEAFF

v_gene: TRBV28
abundance: many
j_gene: TRBJ2-6
d_gene: .
CDR3nt: TGTGCCAGCACAAGGGGGGCCAACGTCCTGACTTTC
CDR3aa: CASTRGANVLTF

v_gene: TRBV6-2/TRBV6-3
abundance: few
j_gene: TRBJ1-4
d_gene: TRBD1
CDR3nt: TGTGCCAGCAGTCAACGCCGTGGACAGGGGTATGAAAAACTGTTTTTT
CDR3aa: CASSQRRGQGYEKLFF

v_gene: TRBV28
abundance: few
j_gene: TRBJ2-7
d_gene: .
CDR3nt: TGTGCCAGCAGCCCTATAGAAGCCTACGAGCAGTACTTC
CDR3aa: CASSPIEAYEQYF

v_gene: TRBV24-1
abundance: many
j_gene: TRBJ2-2
d_gene: .
CDR3nt: TGTGCCACCAGTGGAGGACTCCGGAACACCGGGGAGCTGTTTTTT
CDR3aa: CATSGGLRNTGELFF

v_gene: TRBV7-9
abundance: once
j_gene: TRBJ1-4
d_gene: .
CDR3nt: TGTGCCAGCAGCTCCCCGCGTGTGTCGGGGGAAAAACTGTTTTTT
CDR3aa: CASSSPRVSGEKLFF

v_gene: TRBV24-1
abundance: few
j_gene: TRBJ1-2
d_gene: TRBD1
CDR3nt: TGTGCCACCAGTGATCGGACAGGGGATGGCTACACCTTC
CDR3aa: CATSDRTGDGYTF

v_gene: TRBV5-1
abundance: few
j_gene: TRBJ1-1
d_gene: TRBD1
CDR3nt: TGCGCCAGCAGTACCAGGGGGAGAACTGAAGCTTTCTTT
CDR3aa: CASSTRGRTEAFF

v_gene: TRBV28
abundance: few
j_gene: TRBJ2-5
d_gene: TRBD1
CDR3nt: TGTGCCAGCAGTTTCCAGGGACAGGGGGGTGTGACCCAGTACTTC
CDR3aa: CASSFQGQGGVTQYF

v_gene: TRBV7-9
abundance: few
j_gene: TRBJ2-1
d_gene: .
CDR3nt: TGTGCCAGCAGCTCCGGGGCCGGACTCTCCTACAATGAGCAGTTCTTC
CDR3aa: CASSSGAGLSYNEQFF

v_gene: TRBV7-2
abundance: .
j_gene: TRBJ1-2
d_gene: .
CDR3nt: TGTGCCAAAAGCTTATTTGGAGCGGTGGGGGCTATTGATGGCTACACCTTC
CDR3aa: CAKSLFGAVGAIDGYTF